This T cell receptor beta chain was obtained from a study of T cell responses to AZD1222 COVID-19 vaccine. Points from the study as a whole: Spike-spanning, vaccine-associated CD4 TCRs were dominant at 160-218 and 743-854. Samples come after the peak T cell response, not at day 14.

This CDR3 contains 15 residues. Per germline, CDR1 MNHEY and CDR2 SVGEGT. The ends were cut back, 2 bases at V and 2 bases at J, with 11 bases in the middle. Only in-frame clones appear in the TCRdb table, and some are missing; sequencing was by immunoSEQ multiplex PCR. The repertoire holds 150,000 to 200,000 clones, around 90% seen once, with roughly 0.99% in the top ten. Regarding this clone: What it binds is not known.

The chain recombines TRBV6-2 or TRBV6-3 with TRBJ2-3; D unclear. The sequenced sample was peripheral blood, obtained on day 0 of AZD1222 vaccination. The TCR sequence derives from an adult in good health. The CDR3 region has the DNA TGTGCCAGCAGTTACACCGGGTCTTCCACAGATACGCAGTATTTT. Translated, it gives CASSYTGSSTDTQYF.